The 9 T cell receptor beta chains listed next were all sequenced from one sample in a study of liver allograft versus peripheral blood T cells. Overall study context: Transplanted-liver T cell receptor repertoires were compared with recipients' peripheral blood repertoires.

TCRdb ran MiXCR on the reads and lists one entry per CDR3 protein. The sample records 8,000 to 9,000 distinct CDR3 sequences, 16% being singletons. Every receptor here comes from a human patient who had a liver transplant. Some of these T cells may belong to the graft donor.

This clonotype counts as medium-sized. The V gene is TRBV20-1, the J gene TRBJ1-4; 8 bases align to TRBD1. Per germline, CDR1 DFQATT and CDR2 SNEGSKA (reference sequence). Trimming cost V 6 bases and J 14 bases; bases outside gene matches: 11. The CDR3 sequence is 12 residues long. The chain's CDR3 is CSATDRVSELFF. CDR3 nucleotide sequence: TGCAGTGCCACGGACAGGGTCAGTGAGCTGTTTTTT.

In its sample, this clonotype ranks as medium-sized (0.01 to 0.1%). V usage is TRBV28 and J usage is TRBJ1-1; weak D call: TRBD1 (5 bases). The V gene's germline CDR1 is MDHEN and CDR2 SYDVKM. Trimming removed 2 bases from V and 7 bases from J, with 8 bases in between. This CDR3 has 12 residues. The CDR3 protein is CASSLPRVEAFF. Written as DNA, the CDR3 is TGTGCCAGCAGTTTACCCAGGGTTGAAGCTTTCTTT.

V gene TRBV10-3 combines with J gene TRBJ2-1, with 11 bases aligning to TRBD2. The CDR3 is 15 amino acids. The V gene's germline CDR1 is ENHRY and CDR2 SYGVKD. The trim removed 6 bases at V and 7 bases at J, leaving 8 bases unmatched. The DNA of the CDR3 is TGTGCCATCAGCTTAGCGGGGGGGGAGGTAAATGAGCAGTTCTTC. It translates to CAISLAGGEVNEQFF.

This clonotype occurred many times. The chain links TRBV20-1 to TRBJ1-5; D may be TRBD1 (5 bases). This CDR3 is 15 amino acids long. V was shortened by 1 base and J by 0 bases, with 10 bases between the two germline ends. Germline V lookup: CDR1 DFQATT, CDR2 SNEGSKA (reference sequence). For the CDR3, the DNA is TGCAGTGCTAGAGGGGGCAGATTTAGCAATCAGCCCCAGCATTTT. This sequence encodes CSARGGRFSNQPQHF.

This clonotype qualifies as medium-sized. This chain connects TRBV24-1 to TRBJ1-2; TRBD1 agrees at 7 bases. This CDR3 has 15 amino acids. From germline, CDR1 is KGHDR and CDR2 SFDVKD. Unmatched junction bases numbered 11, after V lost 3 bases and J lost 8 bases. The CDR3 sequence: CATSDEDRETRGYTF. In nucleotides, the CDR3 is TGTGCCACCAGTGATGAAGACAGGGAGACGCGGGGCTACACCTTC.

This clonotype is labeled medium-sized. V gene TRBV7-2 combines with J gene TRBJ2-7; TRBD1 might be the D (6 bases). The CDR3 loop spans 14 amino acids. Per germline, CDR1 SGHTA and CDR2 FQGNSA. V lost 4 bases and J 8 bases, leaving 18 bases between the germline ends. CDR3 loop: CASSSSGHLTQQYF. The CDR3, as DNA: TGTGCCAGCAGCTCTTCGGGACACCTTACGCAGCAGTACTTC. The full variable domain, its missing parts supplied by reference TRBV7-2 and TRBJ2-7, is GAGVSQSPSNKVTEKGKDVELRCDPISGHTALYWYRQSLGQGLEFLIYFQGNSAPDKSGLPSDRFSAERTGGSVSTLTIQRTQQEDSAVYLCASSSSGHLTQQYFGPGTRLTVT.

This clonotype is medium-sized in the sample. The chain links TRBV5-6 to TRBJ1-2, with D maybe TRBD1 (5 bases). This CDR3 is built from 13 residues. Deletions cut 3 bases from V and 5 bases from J, with 11 bases between. CDR1 is SGHDT and CDR2 is YYEEEE in the germline V gene. The CDR3, as DNA: TGTGCCAGCAGCTATCAGGGTGTTTATGGCTACACCTTC. This translates into CASSYQGVYGYTF.

Ten or more counts support this clonotype. This chain uses TRBV6-6 with TRBJ2-7; no clear D. Germline CDR1 and CDR2: MNHNY and SVGAGI (reference sequence). The CDR3 loop spans 12 amino acids. V shed 8 bases and J shed 3 bases, with 11 bases lying between them. The CDR3 spells CASAATGYEQYF. The CDR3 DNA is TGTGCCAGCGCCGCCACGGGCTACGAGCAGTACTTC.

In its sample, this clonotype ranks as medium-sized (0.01 to 0.1%). This chain links TRBV19 with TRBJ1-2; no definite D call. The CDR3 length is 14 residues. Germline V gives CDR1 LNHDA, CDR2 SQIVND (reference sequence). The V end was cut by 2 bases, the J end by 7 bases, with 14 bases between. In DNA, the CDR3 is TGTGCCAGTAGTATAACCCCGTCCTCTCCTGGCTACACCTTC. This codes for CASSITPSSPGYTF.